Presented here are 13 T cell receptor beta chains from one specimen sequenced in a study of cytomegalovirus exposure and HLA in healthy donors. Amplification used 60 Vbeta primers and 13 Jbeta primers. TCRdb's table, derived via immunoSEQ multiplex PCR, lists solely in-frame clones and lacks some. This sample has some 130,000 clones; around 87% occur once, and the top ten carry approximately 4.7%. Sample: PBMCs. All receptors come from a woman in her twenties or thirties in good health and CMV-seronegative.

This chain links TRBV19 with TRBJ1-5; possibly TRBD1 for D (5 bases). Germline assignment: CDR1 LNHDA and CDR2 SQIVND (reference sequence). The CDR3 consists of 14 residues. V lost 5 bases, J lost 7 bases, and 15 bases lay in between. CDR3 loop: CASSPGRGIQPQHF. The CDR3 DNA reads as TGTGCCAGTAGTCCTGGACGGGGGATACAGCCCCAGCATTTT.

The CDR3: CASSYQGRSSYNEQFF. The CDR3 nucleotides read TGTGCCAGCAGTTATCAGGGTCGGAGCTCCTACAATGAGCAGTTCTTC. J is TRBJ2-1 and V is TRBV6-6, with D possibly matching TRBD1 (5 bases). Trimming pared 3 bases from V and 0 bases from J, leaving 12 bases between. CDR3 length: 16 amino acids. Looked up from germline, CDR1 is MNHNY and CDR2 is SVGAGI (reference sequence).

The J gene is TRBJ1-3, the V gene TRBV11-2; D remains unclear. This CDR3 region has 15 residues. From germline, CDR1 is SGHAT and CDR2 FQNNGV. Between the trimmed V and J ends, which lost 9 bases and 0 bases, there was a span of 15 bases. This CDR3 is CASNGPLGSGNTIYF. DNA of the CDR3: TGTGCCAGTAATGGGCCATTGGGCTCTGGAAACACCATATATTTT.

The rearrangement uses TRBV6-1 and TRBJ1-5; D not resolved. The CDR3 consists of 15 residues. Germline assignment: CDR1 MNHNS and CDR2 SASEGT. The V end lost 7 bases, the J end lost 1 base, and 14 bases lay between the germline ends. In DNA, the CDR3 is TGTGCCAGCATGTATTATGAGGTGAGCAATCAGCCCCAGCATTTT. Protein product: CASMYYEVSNQPQHF.

The chain combines TRBV30 with TRBJ2-6, with D tentatively TRBD1 (6 bases). The CDR3 has 18 amino acids. Deletions cut 2 bases from V and 0 bases from J, with 17 bases between. Per the germline V gene, CDR1 is GTSNPN and CDR2 is SVGIG (reference sequence). The CDR3 DNA sequence: TGTGCCTGGAGTAGACCCGGGACACCCCACTCTGGGGCCAACGTCCTGACTTTC. Protein product: CAWSRPGTPHSGANVLTF.

The chain uses TRBV4-1 and TRBJ1-1; 8 bases fit TRBD1. Looked up from germline, CDR1 is MGHRA and CDR2 is YSYEKL. V lost 4 bases and J lost 0; bases outside the gene matches: 7. The CDR3 extends over 16 amino acids. For the CDR3, the DNA is TGCGCCAGCAGCCTCCGACAGGGGAACTTGAACACTGAAGCTTTCTTT. Protein product: CASSLRQGNLNTEAFF.

The chain uses TRBV7-2 and TRBJ2-1; 7 bases are a match to TRBD1. Germline assignment: CDR1 SGHTA and CDR2 FQGNSA. The CDR3 sequence is 13 residues long. Trimming took 1 base from V and 9 from J; bases not matched to a gene: 3. Here the CDR3 DNA reads TGTGCCAGCAGCTTAGGGGCAGGGGGTGAGCAGTTCTTC. It translates to CASSLGAGGEQFF.

The chain has TRBV12-5 and TRBJ2-3, with 9 bases aligning to TRBD2. Germline assignment: CDR1 LGHNT and CDR2 FRNRAP. This CDR3 is 17 amino acids long. The V segment lost 0 bases and the J segment 4 bases; nucleotides outside the gene matches: 8. In DNA form, the CDR3 reads TGTGCTAGTGGTTTGGTACTTGGGCGGGAGGGAGCAGATACGCAGTATTTT. It translates to CASGLVLGREGADTQYF.

The CDR3 DNA follows: TGTGCCAGCAGCACCCAGGACAGCGAGCAGTACTTC. Amino acids: CASSTQDSEQYF. The V gene is TRBV7-3, the J gene TRBJ2-7, with D perhaps matching TRBD1 (6 bases). Trimming took 5 bases from V and 6 from J, leaving 11 bases between them. From germline, CDR1 is SGHTA and CDR2 FQGTGA. The CDR3 runs to 12 residues.

This clone has a handful of counts. J is TRBJ1-3 and V is TRBV27; D is unclear. The CDR3 is 17 residues long. CDR1 is MNHEY, CDR2 SMNVEV, per germline (reference sequence). Deletions cut 5 bases from V and 0 bases from J, with 17 bases between. The CDR3, as DNA: TGTGCCAGCAGTACCCTACTCGGACTGCTCTCTGGAAACACCATATATTTT. Its protein product is CASSTLLGLLSGNTIYF.

The chain combines TRBV28 with TRBJ2-2; 7 nucleotides match TRBD2. The junction had 6 bases not matched to a gene; V was cut back by 3 bases and J by 5 bases. Germline V gene lookup returns CDR1 MDHEN and CDR2 SYDVKM. The CDR3 extends over 15 amino acids. The CDR3 sequence: CASSLYGGWTGELFF. CDR3 DNA sequence: TGTGCCAGCAGTTTGTACGGGGGGTGGACCGGGGAGCTGTTTTTT. Full variable domain (remainder filled in from reference TRBV28 and TRBJ2-2): DVKVTQSSRYLVKRTGEKVFLECVQDMDHENMFWYRQDPGLGLRLIYFSYDVKMKEKGDIPEGYSVSREKKERFSLILESASTNQTSMYLCASSLYGGWTGELFFGEGSRLTVL.

This clone was recorded a few times. This chain uses TRBV30 with TRBJ2-1; 9 bases align to TRBD1. Germline V gives CDR1 GTSNPN, CDR2 SVGIG (reference sequence). The CDR3 extends over 15 amino acids. Trimming removed 3 bases from V and 6 bases from J; junction bases left unmatched: 9. Here the CDR3 reads CAWRGGTGKGNEQFF. The DNA for the CDR3 is TGTGCCTGGAGGGGTGGGACAGGGAAGGGCAATGAGCAGTTCTTC.

This clone was seen just once. The V and J genes are TRBV28 and TRBJ2-7; D unresolved. The V gene's germline CDR1 is MDHEN and CDR2 SYDVKM. This CDR3 is built from 12 residues. Trimming pared 2 bases from V and 4 bases from J, leaving 6 bases between. The CDR3 coding sequence is TGTGCCAGCAGTTTAGCCGGGTACGAGCAGTACTTC. Protein product: CASSLAGYEQYF.